Each of the 8 T cell receptor beta chains below was sequenced from the same sample in a study of control samples from healthy donors and cancer patients. Method: immunoSEQ multiplex PCR; TCRdb's copy keeps in-frame clones and lacks some. Of some 20,000 clones in the sample, approximately 89% were seen once. The sample comprised PBMCs. The source of these receptors is a man aged 55 to 70 with head and neck cancer.

The rearrangement uses TRBV24-1 and TRBJ2-3, with TRBD2 matching over 8 bases. The CDR3 has 15 amino acids. The germline V gene encodes CDR1 KGHDR and CDR2 SFDVKD. The junction had 6 bases not matched to a gene; V was cut back by 4 bases and J by 4 bases. The chain's CDR3 is CATSDSTSGADTQYF. In nucleotides, the CDR3 is TGTGCCACCAGTGACTCTACTAGCGGCGCAGATACGCAGTATTTT.

This chain uses TRBV12-3 or TRBV12-4 with TRBJ2-7; TRBD1 might be the D (6 bases). The CDR3 runs 13 residues. Trimming removed 5 bases at V and 5 bases at J, with 13 bases between. In nucleotides, the CDR3 is TGTGCCAGCAGTCACTACAGGGCCCACGAGCAGTACGTC. Translating it yields CASSHYRAHEQYV.

The CDR3 here is CASSQALGPGYTF. CDR3 sequence (DNA): TGTGCCAGCAGCCAAGCCCTGGGCCCTGGCTACACCTTC. The J gene is TRBJ1-2, the V gene TRBV14, with D uncertain. The CDR3 sequence is 13 residues long. Trimming shortened V by 1 base and J by 7 bases, and 10 bases separated the two germline ends. Germline CDR1 is SGHDN and CDR2 is FVKESK. Variable domain in full (rest from reference TRBV14 and TRBJ1-2): EAGVTQFPSHSVIEKGQTVTLRCDPISGHDNLYWYRRVMGKEIKFLLHFVKESKQDESGMPNNRFLAERTGGTYSTLKVQPAELEDSGVYFCASSQALGPGYTFGSGTRLTVV.

V is TRBV2 and J is TRBJ2-7; a weak D match, TRBD2 (6 bases). Germline V gene data show CDR1 as SNHLY and CDR2 as FYNNEI. There are 14 residues in the CDR3. Trimming shortened V by 6 bases and J by 6 bases, and 18 bases separated the two germline ends. The CDR3 spells CASSVGGGSGEQYF. The CDR3 coding sequence is TGTGCCAGCAGCGTCGGAGGAGGGTCGGGCGAGCAGTACTTC. The variable domain in full, completed from reference TRBV2 and TRBJ2-7, reads EPEVTQTPSHQVTQMGQEVILRCVPISNHLYFYWYRQILGQKVEFLVSFYNNEISEKSEIFDDQFSVERPDGSNFTLKIRSTKLEDSAMYFCASSVGGGSGEQYFGPGTRLTVT.

This chain connects TRBV24-1 to TRBJ2-1; D possibly corresponds to TRBD2 (5 bases). V was trimmed by 3 bases and J by 3 bases, leaving 11 bases between them. Germline lookup yields CDR1 KGHDR and CDR2 SFDVKD. The length of the CDR3 is 15 residues. The CDR3 loop reads CATSDKRVSYNEQFF. The DNA for the CDR3 is TGTGCCACCAGTGATAAGAGGGTAAGCTACAATGAGCAGTTCTTC.

This clone was found a few times. The rearrangement joins TRBV11-2 to TRBJ2-7; D ambiguous. Trimming left V 4 bases short and J 2 bases short, with 9 bases between. This CDR3 contains 13 residues. The germline gives CDR1 SGHAT, CDR2 FQNNGV. The CDR3 bases are TGTGCCAGCAGCTCAAACACCGCCTACGAGCAGTACGTC. Protein: CASSSNTAYEQYV.

The V call is TRBV3-1 (or the pseudogene TRBV3-2), the J call TRBJ2-1; unclear D gene. The CDR3 length is 15 residues. With 0 bases removed from V and 2 bases from J, the gap between germline ends came to 8 bases. Germline CDR1 LGHDT, CDR2 YNNKEL (reference sequence). CDR3 region: CASSQDPVAYNEQFF. The CDR3 nucleotides read TGTGCCAGCAGCCAAGACCCTGTCGCCTACAATGAGCAGTTCTTC.

This clone was seen only a few times. The CDR3 region has the DNA TGTGCCAGCTCCTTTGGGTTGCCGAGAGATGGAAACACCATATATTTT. This encodes CASSFGLPRDGNTIYF. The chain is built from TRBV27 and TRBJ1-3; D is ambiguous. Per germline, CDR1 MNHEY and CDR2 SMNVEV (reference sequence). CDR3 size: 16 residues. Trimming cost V 8 bases and J 3 bases, with 20 bases left between them.